Each of the 2 T cell receptor beta chains below was sequenced from the same sample in a study of CD8+ T cells in alopecia areata. Once RNA had been extracted, it was reverse transcribed into cDNA to act as the sequencing template. The data were produced by immunoSEQ multiplex PCR, yet TCRdb's version contains in-frame clones alone and is incomplete. The sample yields 150,000 or so clones, more than 45% seen once. Source material: CD4+ T cells sorted from blood. The receptor source for this set is a human donor with alopecia areata.

The rearrangement links TRBV7-9 to TRBJ2-1; D possibly corresponds to TRBD2 (6 bases). Deletions cut 1 base from V and 8 bases from J, with 6 bases between. Germline V lookup: CDR1 SEHNR, CDR2 FQNEAQ (reference sequence). The CDR3 contains 12 residues. CDR3 sequence: CASSLGGDEQFF. In DNA, the CDR3 is TGTGCCAGCAGCTTAGGGGGGGATGAGCAGTTCTTC.

The rearrangement joins TRBV29-1 to TRBJ1-1; 9 nucleotides line up with TRBD1. The germline gives CDR1 SQVTM, CDR2 ANQGSEA. The CDR3 is made up of 13 amino acids. J was trimmed by 1 base and V by 7 bases; bases with no gene match: 4. CDR3 nucleotide sequence: TGCAGCGCCATACAGGGGGCGAACACTGAAGCTTTCTTT. Protein: CSAIQGANTEAFF.